These 14 T cell receptor beta chains share one sample of origin, sequenced in a study of shared clonotypes between healthy human individuals. TCRdb keeps only in-frame clones here, not all; method: immunoSEQ multiplex PCR. Among roughly 1.4 million clones listed, roughly 98.5% were seen once. What was sequenced was naive CD4+ T cells sorted from blood. Subset in this sample: CD45RA+ positively selected. These receptors all come from a man under 40 in good health.

The CDR3 bases are TGTGCCAGCAGTGAATCCAGGGGATGGACAGATACGCAGTATTTT. Protein sequence: CASSESRGWTDTQYF. This sequence joins TRBV25-1 and TRBJ2-3, with a tentative D call TRBD1 (6 bases). V lost 1 base, J lost 3 bases, and 11 bases lay in between. The CDR3 has 15 residues. Looked up from germline, CDR1 is MGHDK and CDR2 is SYGVNS.

CDR3 in DNA: TGTGCCAGCACCAACCCGGGAACCAATGAGCAGTTCTTC. As protein: CASTNPGTNEQFF. The chain combines TRBV6-5 with TRBJ2-1; TRBD2 might be the D (5 bases). Trimming shortened V by 7 bases and J by 6 bases, and 13 bases separated the two germline ends. This CDR3 is built from 13 residues. CDR1 is MNHEY and CDR2 is SVGAGI in the germline V gene.

This chain's CDR3 is CAIRDATNEKLFF. The CDR3, as DNA: TGTGCCATCCGGGACGCAACTAATGAAAAACTGTTTTTT. This rearrangement joins TRBV6-5 to TRBJ1-4; maybe TRBD1 (5 bases). Trimming stripped 10 bases from V and 0 bases from J, with 9 bases between. Germline V gene data show CDR1 as MNHEY and CDR2 as SVGAGI. There are 13 residues in the CDR3.

The rearrangement links TRBV5-1 to TRBJ2-3; D is perhaps TRBD2 (5 bases). Per the germline V gene, CDR1 is SGHRS and CDR2 is YFSETQ. Trimming took off 1 base at V and 0 bases at J, with 12 bases between the two ends. CDR3 length equals 16 residues. CDR3 sequence (DNA): TGCGCCAGCAGCTTGTGGGCAGCGGTTAGCACAGATACGCAGTATTTT. Its translation is CASSLWAAVSTDTQYF.

The V gene is TRBV11-2, the J gene TRBJ1-4; D is possibly TRBD1 (5 bases). This CDR3 is 16 amino acids long. With 5 bases removed from V and 8 bases from J, the gap between germline ends came to 21 bases. Per germline, CDR1 SGHAT and CDR2 FQNNGV. CDR3 nucleotide sequence: TGTGCCAGCAGCCTATCTTTGGGGCAGGGAGGGGAAAAACTGTTTTTT. It is translated as CASSLSLGQGGEKLFF. Drawing the rest from reference TRBV11-2 and TRBJ1-4, the complete variable domain is EAGVAQSPRYKIIEKRQSVAFWCNPISGHATLYWYQQILGQGPKLLIQFQNNGVVDDSQLPKDRFSAERLKGVDSTLKIQPAKLEDSAVYLCASSLSLGQGGEKLFFGSGTQLSVL.

The V and J genes are TRBV29-1 and TRBJ2-3, with D unresolved. Germline V CDR1 and CDR2: SQVTM, ANQGSEA. Trimming took off 4 bases at V and 3 bases at J, with 11 bases between the two ends. The CDR3 is 13 residues long. Here the CDR3 DNA reads TGCAGCGTTGGGACGGTAAGGACAGATACGCAGTATTTT. It specifies CSVGTVRTDTQYF.

The rearrangement uses TRBV5-1 and TRBJ2-7, with D unclear. V was pared by 0 bases and J by 6 bases, with 16 bases between. The germline gives CDR1 SGHRS, CDR2 YFSETQ. The length of the CDR3 is 15 residues. The DNA of the CDR3 is TGCGCCAGCAGCTTGGAGCCCGGGTCCTCCATCGAGCAGTACTTC. This encodes CASSLEPGSSIEQYF.

This clone appeared once. The chain couples TRBV27 to TRBJ1-5, with D perhaps matching TRBD1 (6 bases). Germline V gene sequence: CDR1 MNHEY, CDR2 SMNVEV (reference sequence). The CDR3 has 13 residues. Trimming cost V 8 bases and J 3 bases, with 11 bases left between them. The CDR3 protein is CASRTAPNQPQHF. The CDR3 DNA reads as TGTGCCAGCCGGACAGCGCCCAATCAGCCCCAGCATTTT.

The rearrangement links TRBV27 to TRBJ2-7; weak D call: TRBD1 (6 bases). Germline V CDR1 and CDR2: MNHEY, SMNVEV (reference sequence). The V end lost 0 bases, the J end lost 0 bases, and 15 bases lay between the germline ends. This CDR3 contains 17 residues. The CDR3 sequence is CASSLSARGSTSYEQYF. CDR3 sequence (DNA): TGTGCCAGCAGTTTATCGGCCAGGGGTTCGACCTCCTACGAGCAGTACTTC.

V gene TRBV18 combines with J gene TRBJ2-7; D possibly corresponds to TRBD2 (5 bases). Trimming left V 3 bases short and J 1 base short, with 19 bases between. The CDR3 runs to 17 residues. The V gene's germline CDR1 is KGHSH and CDR2 LQKENI. The CDR3 here is CASSPGISGQKSYEQYF. Here the CDR3 DNA reads TGTGCCAGCTCACCCGGGATCTCCGGGCAGAAATCCTACGAGCAGTACTTC.

The chain carries TRBV27 and TRBJ2-2, with 14 bases aligning to TRBD2. V lost 1 base and J lost 4; bases outside the gene matches: 8. The CDR3 is 19 residues long. The germline gives CDR1 MNHEY, CDR2 SMNVEV (reference sequence). CDR3 in amino acids: CASSLWGTSGSRGTGELFF. The CDR3 DNA reads TGTGCCAGCAGTTTATGGGGGACTAGCGGGAGTCGTGGCACCGGGGAGCTGTTTTTT.

This CDR3 is CASSLGSWRETQYF. The CDR3 DNA sequence: TGCGCCAGCAGCTTGGGTTCTTGGCGGGAGACCCAGTACTTC. This chain links TRBV5-1 with TRBJ2-5, with D unresolved. Germline V CDR1 and CDR2: SGHRS, YFSETQ. The V and J ends lost 0 bases and 5 bases respectively, with 11 bases between them. The CDR3 spans 14 residues.

The chain recombines TRBV30 with TRBJ2-5; D is uncertain. CDR1 is GTSNPN, CDR2 SVGIG, per germline (reference sequence). The CDR3 contains 13 residues. V was pared by 2 bases and J by 1 base, with 8 bases between. CDR3 nucleotides: TGTGCCTGGAGTTTTACCGGCCAAGAGACCCAGTACTTC. Amino acids: CAWSFTGQETQYF.

V gene TRBV19 combines with J gene TRBJ2-7; D is uncertain. Germline CDR1 reads LNHDA; CDR2 reads SQIVND (reference sequence). Trimming took 4 bases from V and 3 from J, leaving 13 bases between them. The CDR3 sequence is 14 residues long. For the CDR3, the DNA is TGTGCCAGTAGTAACCAGGTTAGTGGCTACGAGCAGTACTTC. It specifies CASSNQVSGYEQYF.